This T cell receptor beta chain originates from a study of blood T cells in healthy people across ages (dated by TCRdb to between 2014 and 2017). For the wider study: Template switching captured roughly one uniquely barcoded TCR beta cDNA molecule per two T cells in model experiments. Using deep sequencing normalized with unique cDNA molecular identifiers, the study measured how TCR beta repertoire diversity changes with age. The donors were split into four age groups: young (average 16 years), middle-aged (nearly 40), aged (more than 60) and long-lived (approximately 89). To avoid experimental bias, donors of different ages were randomly spread across the sequencing lanes. For two donors (one aged 18 to 29 and one aged 80 or older), the study analyzed two additional independent replicas of 1 million unique cDNA reads from the same blood draw.

What the research found in general, with its limitations: Total diversity estimates from one million sequenced T cells were considered lower bounds and underestimates. Because profiling used bulk unsorted PBMCs, naive and antigen-experienced compartments could not be compared conclusively. As age increased, observed TCR beta diversity per million T cells dropped in a roughly linear way, and a significant reduction was already evident by age about 36. There was a strong correlation between observed TCR beta diversity and the percentage of naive T cells measured by flow cytometry. Because the CMV infection status of the donors was unknown, age-related changes in expanded clonotypes may potentially have been confounded. Compared with the aged group, more naive CD4+ T cells, fewer expanded clones and increased TCR diversity were shown by the long-lived group, suggesting age selection.

In this sample, this clonotype turned up a few times. Which antigen it targets is not known. No base quality values were provided; no much bigger clone lies one nucleotide off. V has 4 bases trimmed and J has 5 bases trimmed; junction bases matching no gene number 10. The CDR3 sequence holds 14 residues, the cysteine and phenylalanine included. Left in the record is the CDR3 DNA by itself, 42 bases read in frame from the first base. CDR1 and CDR2, looked up from the germline V gene (reference sequence), are DFQATT and SNEGSKA. The library was built by means of 5' RACE. A second about 7 to 12 cycle PCR used a sample-barcoded 5' primer and a J-beta primer mix. A unique molecular identifier was introduced onto each TCR beta cDNA molecule by a template-switch 5' adaptor carrying 12 random nucleotides. Each sample yielded at least 2.5 million CDR3-containing paired-end reads. The Mint cDNA synthesis kit, primed by a TRBC-specific oligonucleotide, was used to synthesize first-strand cDNA from all RNA. After uracil-DNA glycosylase treatment, a first 18-cycle PCR used universal primers M1SS and BC2_uni_R on all cDNA. The paper's processing steps were these. For normalization, 1 million high-quality reads, each with a distinct molecular identifier, were randomly selected from each sample. Reads with shared molecular identifiers were discarded instead of being binned into consensus sequences. MiTCR, with a Q25 quality threshold and the strictest error-elimination algorithm, was used for CDR3 identification, clonotype clustering and error correction. A nonparametric unseen species model with Euler transformation was used to estimate lower-bound total TCR beta diversity. TCRdb's own reprocessing of the public reads used fastp at Q25 and MiXCR and kept productive beta chains. All rows with the same CDR3 protein become a single entry with the most common DNA and genes. These V and J calls are TCRdb output, not the study's own analysis. The table for this sample lists some 1,800,000 distinct CDR3 sequences; about 39% of them were counted only once. 23% of the sample belongs to the ten largest clones.

The 39 donors, aged about 6 to 90 years, were systemically healthy Caucasian individuals from Russia. Approximately 10 milliliters of peripheral blood were collected from each donor into EDTA-treated Vacutainer tubes. Ficoll-Paque density-gradient centrifugation was used to isolate PBMCs, with at least 7 million per sample. Trizol reagent was used to extract total RNA from PBMCs, with at least 5.5 micrograms per sample. The percentages of naive CD45RAhigh/CD27high T cells were determined by flow cytometry on a PBMC aliquot from every donor. The V and J genes are TRBV20-1 and TRBJ1-2, with TRBD1 matching 7 junction bases. This clonotype originated in a human donor in good health. Sequencing was performed on blood. CDR3 loop: CSATKPGQQYGYTF. The nucleotide sequence reads TGCAGTGCTACAAAACCGGGACAGCAGTATGGCTACACCTTC.